This T cell receptor (beta chain) appears in the sequencing data of a study of blood T cell repertoires in COVID-19. Study overall: The United States, Italy and Spain provided the acute and convalescent COVID-19 samples. In each case, the material was cDNA or gDNA derived from T cells, B-cell-depleted T cells, or PBMCs.

Source study methods: Reference gene primers were amplified, and this amplification served to estimate nucleated cell counts. Repertoires were generated with immunoSEQ multiplex PCR, while TCRdb's copy carries only in-frame clones and drops some. The V and J calls and clone size come from that table; D and trimming were worked out from the DNA. The data show over 95,000 clones, around 89% seen once. Sequencing was carried out using peripheral blood. The sequence was collected from a human donor with acute or convalescent COVID-19. The donor label of this sample is uncertain.

CDR3 in amino acids: CASSLGASTNEKLFF. The CDR3 DNA reads TGTGCCAGCAGCTTAGGAGCATCAACTAATGAAAAACTGTTTTTT. The V gene is TRBV11-2, the J gene TRBJ1-4, with D unresolved. Per germline, CDR1 SGHAT and CDR2 FQNNGV. The CDR3 is 15 amino acids. V lost 1 base, J lost 0 bases, and 6 bases lay in between. The full variable domain, its missing parts supplied by reference TRBV11-2 and TRBJ1-4, is EAGVAQSPRYKIIEKRQSVAFWCNPISGHATLYWYQQILGQGPKLLIQFQNNGVVDDSQLPKDRFSAERLKGVDSTLKIQPAKLEDSAVYLCASSLGASTNEKLFFGSGTQLSVL.